This T cell receptor beta chain was sequenced during a study of cytomegalovirus exposure and HLA in healthy donors. The PCR used 60 Vbeta and 13 Jbeta primers. The repertoire was sequenced with immunoSEQ multiplex PCR; TCRdb's copy has only in-frame clones and lacks some. The data contain about 93,000 clones, around 84% of them seen just once; the ten biggest clones take up approximately 3%. Study outcomes and limitations: What a later analysis showed was that several of the most significant clusters appeared linked to common viral pathogens.

Germline values: CDR1 SGHVS, CDR2 FQNEAQ. Losses at the gene ends were 5 bases for V and 1 base for J; bases not matched to a gene: 11. This CDR3 region has 17 residues. As for this clone: Its antigen is currently unknown.

The sample consisted of PBMCs. The clonotype was recovered from a woman aged 40 to 55 in good health and CMV-seronegative. This chain links TRBV7-8 with TRBJ2-3; 8 bases agree with TRBD2. The CDR3 protein is CASSLGGGPSGTDTQYF. CDR3 nucleotide sequence: TGTGCCAGCAGCCTCGGGGGGGGGCCCTCCGGCACAGATACGCAGTATTTT.